Below, one T cell receptor (beta chain) is given with its context. This clone's antigen is unknown. No much larger clone is present one base from it, and per-base qualities are unavailable. The immunoSEQ Assay, a bias-controlled multiplex PCR, was used to amplify TCRbeta CDR3 regions from genomic DNA. The study's processing was this. The number of nucleated cells in each sample was estimated from the amplification of reference gene primers within the assay. To quantify the absolute abundance of each unique TCRbeta CDR3 rearrangement, sequence reads were collapsed and filtered. Productive Simpson clonality was computed per sample as the square root of Simpson's diversity index over productive rearrangements. TCRdb took this table from immuneACCESS and kept in-frame rearrangements with V and J called. Such tables lack part of the clones; where checked against another copy, unresolved V genes explain under half of the gap, and the rest is unexplained. V and J calls and clone size come straight from that table; D and trimming were deduced from the DNA. For this sample the table gives around 99,000 clones, of which around 80% were detected only once. Around 4% of the sample lies in the top ten.

The sample comes from a study of blood T cell repertoires in COVID-19 (dated by TCRdb to 2020 to 2021). Regarding the research as a whole: The collaborator samples originated in the United States, Italy and Spain and spanned the acute and convalescent phases of COVID-19. The material from the prospective study consisted of cDNA or gDNA derived from T cells, B-cell-depleted T cells, or PBMCs. Deeply sampled blood TCRbeta repertoires from subjects exposed to, actively infected with, or recovered from COVID-19 were included in the dataset. A freely available public database, intended as a resource for researchers studying the immune response to SARS-CoV-2, is where the repertoires were released. The samples were drawn from the first 160 participants of the ongoing ImmuneRACE study and from about 1,200 subjects provided by 6 global collaborators. The sample metadata nearly always contained a de-identified subject ID, COVID-19 status, age in years and sex. HLA class I and class II types, where available, came from metadata supplied by the sample provider rather than from assay-based typing.

Reading the germline V gene gives CDR1 MNHEY and CDR2 SVGEGT. The CDR3 goes from the cysteine to the phenylalanine over 14 residues. The CDR3 DNA has 42 bases and is translated from base 1. Cut back by 2 bases and 1 base, the V and J ends lie 6 bases apart. Points the paper makes about the study in general: How much clinical and demographic metadata was included differed by source and by participant, and the metadata was provided uncurated.

The collaborating institutions used their own protocols to collect whole blood in K2EDTA tubes. For TCRbeta analysis, collaborators shipped samples as frozen whole blood, isolated PBMCs, or DNA extracted from either of those sample types. Here the chain combines TRBV6-2 or TRBV6-3 and TRBJ1-3; no D segment can be confidently identified. The sample was peripheral blood. The clonotype was recovered from a human donor in a cohort sampled during active or convalescent COVID-19. The DNA sequence follows: TGTGCCAGCAGTTACCAGGTTTCTGGAAACACCATATATTTT. This translates into CASSYQVSGNTIYF.